This is a list of T cell receptor beta chains from one sample in a study of CD8+CD57+ T cells in acquired aplastic anemia. TCRdb independently ran MiXCR on the reads; one entry per CDR3 protein. The sample lists around 200,000 distinct CDR3 sequences; less than 50% were seen once. What was sequenced was sorted CD4+, CD8+, or CD8+CD57+ T cells (not recorded which) from PBMCs. These receptors came from a human donor with aplastic anemia. The conserved cysteine and the conserved F or W are not part of the CDR3 here. Rows may omit the clone size; those that give it use once, few, many or a size class.

CDR3 | V | size
ASSDDRAASGNTIY | TRBV19 | many
ASSGQLNNEQF | TRBV19 | .
ASSRRDRGSTDTQY | TRBV19 | .
ASSGPVREQY | TRBV19 | many
ASSLAREQY | TRBV7-2 | many
SATYETQY | TRBV20-1 | many
ASSTRQGGEQF | TRBV11-2 | .
ASSEGRSDTQY | TRBV24-1 | .
SARVWDSGSYEQY | TRBV20-1 | .
ATSDYGTSSYNEQF | TRBV24-1 | few
SASEDVYSPLH | TRBV20-1 | many
ARQLDRVAGNTIY | TRBV19 | .
SATGGTGLSGRAYEQY | TRBV20-1 | once
ASSQDDRGPAYEQY | TRBV4-1 | .
AIRDGPEVTQY | TRBV10-3 | .
ASRTGTGVGGNTIY | TRBV12-3/TRBV12-4 | few
ASRQTGASYEQY | TRBV10-2 | .
ASSVSANTDTQY | TRBV5-4 | once
SAPTWGSYNEQF | TRBV20-1 | .
ASRLLSSDRGNSPLH | TRBV5-6 | many
ASSSADQRYEQY | TRBV28 | many
ASSVNRDNNSPLH | TRBV5-1 | many
ATSGGYTGELF | TRBV15 | many
SARGLADDYEQY | TRBV20-1 | .
ASARQSSYEQY | TRBV12-3/TRBV12-4 | .
AISGDRQETQY | TRBV10-3 | .
ASNRGTDNSPLH | TRBV2 | .
ASIPDRATEAF | TRBV7-2 | .
ASSLEGSSGGAADTQY | TRBV5-4 | .
ASSTTGANRGVSTEAF | TRBV19 | many
ATSRLPPGGSSYNEQF | TRBV15 | .
ASSPASSRDTQY | TRBV6-2/TRBV6-3 | few
ASSPGQGQIFNYGYT | TRBV14 | .
ASSEAEIGELF | TRBV6-1 | .
ASSLSAGLEQY | TRBV5-4 | .
ASSGLGNSPLH | TRBV2 | many
ASGLASGRGDTQY | TRBV12-5 | .
ASEGDHEQY | TRBV7-2 | .
ASSPEGEVTGELF | TRBV3-1 | .